This entry lists 20 T cell receptor beta chains sequenced from one sample in a study of T cell responses to AZD1222 COVID-19 vaccine. The method was immunoSEQ multiplex PCR; TCRdb's version includes in-frame clones alone and lacks a portion of them. Of approximately 220,000 clones in the sample, roughly 91% were seen once. The source material was peripheral blood, sampled on day 0 of MenACWY control vaccination. The receptors originated from an adult in good health.

The gene calls are TRBV4-1 and TRBJ1-3; D is unclear. The CDR3 is 13 amino acids. In germline, CDR1 is MGHRA, CDR2 YSYEKL. Trimming removed 4 bases at V and 5 bases at J, with 9 bases between. The CDR3 loop reads CASSPQLRNTIYF. DNA for the CDR3: TGCGCCAGCAGCCCGCAACTCAGAAACACCATATATTTT.

The chain carries TRBV28 and TRBJ1-5, with D possibly matching TRBD1 (6 bases). The V and J ends lost 5 bases and 5 bases respectively, with 31 bases between them. The length of the CDR3 is 20 residues. The V gene's germline CDR1 is MDHEN and CDR2 SYDVKM. CDR3 amino acids: CASSGTSGRGYRSPYQPQHF. CDR3 DNA sequence: TGTGCCAGCAGTGGGACCTCGGGCAGGGGCTATAGGTCCCCTTATCAGCCCCAGCATTTT.

The V call is TRBV5-1, the J call TRBJ1-4; 9 bases are shared with TRBD1. Germline CDR1 SGHRS, CDR2 YFSETQ. CDR3 size: 16 residues. Unmatched junction bases numbered 9, after V lost 2 bases and J lost 7 bases. The CDR3 protein is CASSLVTGGQGEKLFF. The CDR3 nucleotides read TGCGCCAGCAGCTTAGTCACAGGGGGACAGGGTGAAAAACTGTTTTTT.

The V and J genes are TRBV7-9 and TRBJ2-1; TRBD1 aligns across 8 bases. V trimming: 2 bases; J trimming: 6 bases; junction bases outside the gene matches: 0. The CDR3 is 13 amino acids. The germline CDR1 and CDR2 sequences are SEHNR and FQNEAQ (reference sequence). The chain's CDR3 is CASSLTGGNEQFF. The CDR3 DNA follows: TGTGCCAGCAGCTTAACAGGGGGCAATGAGCAGTTCTTC.

The rearrangement links TRBV5-1 to TRBJ2-3; no clear D gene. CDR1 and CDR2 (germline): SGHRS, YFSETQ. The CDR3 extends over 14 amino acids. Deletions cut 0 bases from V and 0 bases from J, with 5 bases between. The CDR3 sequence is CASSLGSSTDTQYF. For the CDR3, the DNA is TGCGCCAGCAGCTTGGGTTCCAGCACAGATACGCAGTATTTT.

The rearrangement links TRBV2 to TRBJ1-1; maybe TRBD1 (5 bases). The CDR3 is made up of 14 amino acids. Per the germline V gene, CDR1 is SNHLY and CDR2 is FYNNEI. V was pared by 1 base and J by 4 bases, with 10 bases between. The CDR3 sequence: CASSEDRGGTEAFF. The CDR3 DNA is TGTGCCAGCAGTGAAGATCGGGGCGGCACTGAAGCTTTCTTT. Full variable domain (remainder filled in from reference TRBV2 and TRBJ1-1): EPEVTQTPSHQVTQMGQEVILRCVPISNHLYFYWYRQILGQKVEFLVSFYNNEISEKSEIFDDQFSVERPDGSNFTLKIRSTKLEDSAMYFCASSEDRGGTEAFFGQGTRLTVV.

V is TRBV29-1 and J is TRBJ1-1; TRBD1 agrees at 7 bases. V shed 4 bases and J 1 base; nucleotides not matched to a gene: 3. CDR1 SQVTM and CDR2 ANQGSEA come from the germline V gene. CDR3 size: 13 residues. CDR3 protein: CSVAGQPNTEAFF. Here the CDR3 DNA reads TGCAGCGTTGCGGGACAGCCGAACACTGAAGCTTTCTTT.

The chain is built from TRBV19 and TRBJ1-4; D is perhaps TRBD1 (6 bases). V gave up 3 bases and J gave up 17 bases, with 28 bases separating them. The CDR3 contains 16 residues. Germline CDR1 is LNHDA and CDR2 is SQIVND (reference sequence). The CDR3 region is CASSMELGHKPSPEFF. CDR3 DNA: TGTGCCAGTAGTATGGAATTGGGACACAAACCCTCACCCGAATTTTTT.

This chain joins TRBV6-5 and TRBJ1-5, with D unclear. Germline V gene sequence: CDR1 MNHEY, CDR2 SVGAGI. V lost 8 bases, J lost 5 bases, and 10 bases lay in between. The CDR3 is made up of 12 amino acids. CDR3: CASSSWDQPQHF. The CDR3 DNA reads as TGTGCCAGCTCCTCGTGGGATCAGCCCCAGCATTTT.

V gene TRBV6-5 combines with J gene TRBJ2-7; D is uncertain. This CDR3 region has 13 residues. CDR1 and CDR2 (germline): MNHEY, SVGAGI. V was shortened by 2 bases and J by 1 base, with 6 bases between the two germline ends. The DNA of the CDR3 is TGTGCCAGCAGTTACAGGGCTTCCTACGAGCAGTACTTC. This gives the protein CASSYRASYEQYF.

The V gene is TRBV6-6, the J gene TRBJ2-3, with TRBD1 matching over 8 bases. Trimming removed 6 bases from V and 4 bases from J; junction bases left unmatched: 9. CDR3 length: 15 amino acids. Germline V gives CDR1 MNHNY, CDR2 SVGAGI (reference sequence). CDR3 nucleotides: TGTGCCAGCAGGGTGGACAGGGTTGCGGCAGATACGCAGTATTTT. It codes for CASRVDRVAADTQYF.

The V and J genes are TRBV6-6 and TRBJ1-3, with 7 nucleotides matching TRBD1. Germline V lookup: CDR1 MNHNY, CDR2 SVGAGI (reference sequence). V shed 0 bases, J shed 0 bases, and the junction held 2 bases outside the gene matches. The CDR3 extends over 16 amino acids. In DNA, the CDR3 is TGTGCCAGCAGTTACTCTGCAGGGGGCTCTGGAAACACCATATATTTT. It yields the protein CASSYSAGGSGNTIYF.

This clone was counted once. This chain uses TRBV27 with TRBJ2-7; a possible D gene is TRBD1 (5 bases). Germline V gene data show CDR1 as MNHEY and CDR2 as SMNVEV (reference sequence). Deletions cut 3 bases from V and 2 bases from J, with 11 bases between. The CDR3 has 14 amino acids. DNA of the CDR3: TGTGCCAGCAGTTTGGCAGGGCCCCCCTACGAGCAGTACTTC. Translating it yields CASSLAGPPYEQYF.

The chain has TRBV19 and TRBJ1-2; 7 nucleotides match TRBD1. Germline values: CDR1 LNHDA, CDR2 SQIVND (reference sequence). There are 14 residues in the CDR3. V dropped 5 bases and J dropped 6; count of bases not matched to a gene: 9. DNA for the CDR3: TGTGCCAGTAGTCGATCTCGACAGGGTGATGGCTACACCTTC. This sequence encodes CASSRSRQGDGYTF.

The table lists this clone with a count of one. The genes are TRBV19 and TRBJ1-5; D gene ambiguous. The CDR3 is made up of 15 amino acids. The germline V gene encodes CDR1 LNHDA and CDR2 SQIVND (reference sequence). V lost 9 bases and J lost 0, with 15 bases in between. CDR3 in amino acids: CASGPGVNSNQPQHF. Written as DNA, the CDR3 is TGTGCCAGCGGACCCGGGGTCAATAGCAATCAGCCCCAGCATTTT.

This rearrangement joins TRBV5-4 to TRBJ1-1, with a weak D call TRBD1 (6 bases). This CDR3 has 13 residues. Germline V gives CDR1 SGHNT, CDR2 YYREEE (reference sequence). V lost 6 bases to trimming and J lost 6 bases, with 15 bases between them. The DNA for the CDR3 is TGTGCCAGCACCAACAGGGTTAGCGCTGAAGCTTTCTTT. This sequence encodes CASTNRVSAEAFF.

The chain uses TRBV28 and TRBJ2-5; D perhaps matches TRBD1 (5 bases). The germline V gene encodes CDR1 MDHEN and CDR2 SYDVKM. This CDR3 contains 14 residues. Trimming removed 6 bases at V and 4 bases at J, with 15 bases between. Written as DNA, the CDR3 is TGTGCCAGCAGCCCTCACAGGTTCCGAGAGACCCAGTACTTC. Its translation is CASSPHRFRETQYF. The variable domain in full, completed from reference TRBV28 and TRBJ2-5, reads DVKVTQSSRYLVKRTGEKVFLECVQDMDHENMFWYRQDPGLGLRLIYFSYDVKMKEKGDIPEGYSVSREKKERFSLILESASTNQTSMYLCASSPHRFRETQYFGPGTRLLVL.

For this clone: An end of the junction differs from the germline gene, which may be a read error. V is TRBV6-5 and J is TRBJ1-2, with 12 bases aligning to TRBD1. Per germline, CDR1 MNHEY and CDR2 SVGAGI. The CDR3 has 14 amino acids. The CDR3, as DNA: TGTACCAGCAGCTCGGGACAGGGGGCGTCTTACTACACCTTC. This translates into CTSSSGQGASYYTF.

This chain connects TRBV5-1 to TRBJ2-5, with TRBD1 identical over 12 bases. CDR1 is SGHRS and CDR2 is YFSETQ in the germline V gene. The CDR3 runs 15 residues. V dropped 4 bases and J dropped 5; count of bases not matched to a gene: 6. The DNA of the CDR3 is TGCGCCAGCAGCCCCGGGACAGGGGGCCGGGAGACCCAGTACTTC. Amino acid sequence: CASSPGTGGRETQYF.

The rearrangement uses TRBV28 and TRBJ2-3; D unclear. The CDR3 consists of 11 residues. Germline CDR1 reads MDHEN; CDR2 reads SYDVKM. Trimming shortened V by 8 bases and J by 5 bases, and 8 bases separated the two germline ends. The CDR3 bases are TGTGCCAGCGGCGAAGGAGATACGCAGTATTTT. Protein sequence: CASGEGDTQYF.